The 19 T cell receptor beta chains below come from one sample, sequenced in a study of cytomegalovirus exposure and HLA in healthy donors. TCRdb's copy holds only in-frame clones and misses some; the assay was immunoSEQ multiplex PCR. The sample lists about 200,000 clones, about 81% occurring once. Sequencing was carried out using PBMCs. These receptor sequences come from a woman under 40 in good health and CMV-seronegative.

This clone has a count of ten or more. This sequence joins TRBV7-2 and TRBJ1-5, with D possibly being TRBD1 (6 bases). The V gene lost 5 bases and the J gene lost 7 bases, with 15 bases spanning the gap. The CDR3 totals 14 residues. CDR1 is SGHTA and CDR2 is FQGNSA in the germline V gene. CDR3 coding DNA: TGTGCCAGCAGCCGCCCAGGGGCGGAGCAGCCCCAGCATTTT. As protein: CASSRPGAEQPQHF. Full variable domain (missing parts from reference TRBV7-2 and TRBJ1-5): GAGVSQSPSNKVTEKGKDVELRCDPISGHTALYWYRQSLGQGLEFLIYFQGNSAPDKSGLPSDRFSAERTGGSVSTLTIQRTQQEDSAVYLCASSRPGAEQPQHFGDGTRLSIL.

This sequence joins TRBV27 and TRBJ2-1; 14 nucleotides line up with TRBD2. The V gene's germline CDR1 is MNHEY and CDR2 SMNVEV (reference sequence). V lost 4 bases, J lost 8 bases, and 4 bases stayed unmatched. The length of the CDR3 is 15 residues. In DNA, the CDR3 is TGTGCCAGCAGTTCCGGGACTAGCGGGAGAGATGAGCAGTTCTTC. Translating it yields CASSSGTSGRDEQFF.

Here the CDR3 DNA reads TGTGCCAGCATTCCTCGGCCGGGTGAGCAGTACTTC. This encodes CASIPRPGEQYF. The rearrangement links TRBV7-2 to TRBJ2-7; D is uncertain. The CDR3 length is 12 residues. V dropped 7 bases and J dropped 7 bases, with 14 bases sitting between them. CDR1 is SGHTA and CDR2 is FQGNSA in the germline V gene.

The gene calls are TRBV4-1 and TRBJ2-7, with TRBD2 identical over 8 bases. Germline V gives CDR1 MGHRA, CDR2 YSYEKL. The V segment lost 1 base and the J segment 1 base; nucleotides outside the gene matches: 12. This CDR3 is built from 18 residues. CDR3 sequence: CASSQVPSLADDSYEQYF. CDR3 bases: TGCGCCAGCAGCCAAGTACCGTCACTAGCGGATGATTCCTACGAGCAGTACTTC.

The gene calls are TRBV30 and TRBJ1-5; D is perhaps TRBD1 (5 bases). CDR1 GTSNPN and CDR2 SVGIG come from the germline V gene (reference sequence). The V and J ends lost 1 base and 7 bases respectively, with 11 bases between them. The CDR3 has 13 residues. DNA of the CDR3: TGTGCCTGGAGTGGCCAGGGACTACAGCCCCAGCATTTT. This sequence encodes CAWSGQGLQPQHF. The full variable domain, rest sourced from reference TRBV30 and TRBJ1-5, is SQTIHQWPATLVQPVGSPLSLECTVEGTSNPNLYWYRQAAGRGLQLLFYSVGIGQISSEVPQNLSASRPQDRQFILSSKKLLLSDSGFYLCAWSGQGLQPQHFGDGTRLSIL.

V and J are TRBV27 and TRBJ1-5, with no clear D. Looked up from germline, CDR1 is MNHEY and CDR2 is SMNVEV (reference sequence). The V end was cut by 3 bases, the J end by 4 bases, with 10 bases between. The CDR3 runs to 14 residues. The CDR3 DNA reads TGTGCCAGCAGTTTCCGAGACGGGAATCAGCCCCAGCATTTT. Translating gives CASSFRDGNQPQHF.

This clone has just one count. The rearrangement joins TRBV30 to TRBJ1-2; tentative D call: TRBD1 (5 bases). Trimming removed 4 bases from V and 8 bases from J, with 17 bases in between. The CDR3 covers 13 residues. From germline, CDR1 is GTSNPN and CDR2 SVGIG (reference sequence). The DNA of the CDR3 is TGTGCCTGGACCGCGGGACTTCTGTTGGGCTACACCTTC. Its translation: CAWTAGLLLGYTF.

V usage is TRBV2 and J usage is TRBJ1-5; D gene uncertain. This CDR3 region has 14 residues. Trimming pared 5 bases from V and 6 bases from J, leaving 14 bases between. The germline gives CDR1 SNHLY, CDR2 FYNNEI. CDR3 bases: TGTGCCAGCAGTCTACGGGGAATGGGTCAGCCCCAGCATTTT. It codes for CASSLRGMGQPQHF.

The chain combines TRBV6-1 with TRBJ1-2, with a tentative D call TRBD1 (6 bases). Germline assignment: CDR1 MNHNS and CDR2 SASEGT. CDR3 length: 15 amino acids. Trimming pared 1 base from V and 2 bases from J, leaving 11 bases between. The CDR3 reads CASSEGGGRNYGYTF. In nucleotides, the CDR3 is TGTGCCAGCAGTGAAGGGGGGGGCCGGAACTATGGCTACACCTTC.

This clone was found a few times. This rearrangement joins TRBV6-6 to TRBJ2-1, with TRBD2 matching over 8 bases. Germline CDR1 is MNHNY and CDR2 is SVGAGI (reference sequence). The CDR3 covers 11 residues. The trim removed 4 bases at V and 12 bases at J, leaving 2 bases unmatched. The CDR3 protein is CASSSGTRQFF. The CDR3, as DNA: TGTGCCAGCAGTTCCGGGACTAGGCAGTTCTTC.

As concerns this clone: Other nucleotide sequences in the sample specify the same CDR3. The V call is TRBV6-6, the J call TRBJ1-2; 7 nucleotides match TRBD1. Trimming removed 5 bases from V and 5 bases from J; junction bases left unmatched: 5. Germline lookup yields CDR1 MNHNY and CDR2 SVGAGI (reference sequence). This CDR3 is built from 13 residues. The CDR3 here is CASSPTGDYGYTF. In DNA form, the CDR3 reads TGTGCCAGCAGTCCTACAGGGGATTATGGCTACACCTTC.

Notes on this clone: Other DNA sequences from this sample encode an identical CDR3 as well. The J gene is TRBJ1-5, the V gene TRBV9; perhaps TRBD1 as D (6 bases). The V gene lost 0 bases and the J gene lost 2 bases, with 9 bases spanning the gap. There are 15 residues in the CDR3. CDR1 is SGDLS, CDR2 YYNGEE, per germline. The CDR3 coding sequence is TGTGCCAGCAGCGTAGGGACAGTCGGCAATCAGCCCCAGCATTTT. It yields the protein CASSVGTVGNQPQHF.

The genes are TRBV27 and TRBJ2-3; 7 bases align to TRBD1. V shed 1 base, J shed 0 bases, and the junction held 10 bases outside the gene matches. CDR1 MNHEY and CDR2 SMNVEV come from the germline V gene (reference sequence). The CDR3 is 18 amino acids. CDR3 coding DNA: TGTGCCAGCAGTTTATTAGGGGACAGCCGTGCTAGCACAGATACGCAGTATTTT. Translation: CASSLLGDSRASTDTQYF.

The chain couples TRBV2 to TRBJ1-1; D uncertain. Trimming removed 8 bases at V and 0 bases at J, with 16 bases between. This CDR3 spans 15 amino acids. Germline V CDR1 and CDR2: SNHLY, FYNNEI. CDR3: CASYRETRLNTEAFF. The CDR3, as DNA: TGTGCCAGCTATCGGGAAACACGTCTGAACACTGAAGCTTTCTTT. Based on the CDR3 plus reference TRBV2 and TRBJ1-1, the full variable domain is EPEVTQTPSHQVTQMGQEVILRCVPISNHLYFYWYRQILGQKVEFLVSFYNNEISEKSEIFDDQFSVERPDGSNFTLKIRSTKLEDSAMYFCASYRETRLNTEAFFGQGTRLTVV.

This clone was recorded only once. The chain is built from TRBV6-4 and TRBJ2-5; tentatively, D is TRBD1 (5 bases). The ends were cut back, 6 bases at V and 4 bases at J, with 12 bases in the middle. Per the germline V gene, CDR1 is MRHNA and CDR2 is SNTAGT. This CDR3 has 13 residues. CDR3 in amino acids: CASSARRGETQYF. The DNA for the CDR3 is TGTGCCAGCAGCGCCCGAAGGGGAGAGACCCAGTACTTC.

The sample holds one count of this clone. CDR3 bases: TGTGCCAGCAGCTTGGGCGGGCCTTCGGGGCCCCAGCATTTT. This translates into CASSLGGPSGPQHF. J is TRBJ1-5 and V is TRBV5-8; D not resolved. Germline V gene data show CDR1 as SGHTS and CDR2 as YDEGEE. V dropped 0 bases and J dropped 9 bases, with 13 bases sitting between them. This CDR3 region has 14 residues.

There are many counts of this clone. The CDR3 region is CASSPFGVGSPSNQPQHF. As DNA, the CDR3 is TGTGCCAGCTCACCATTCGGGGTGGGGAGTCCTAGCAATCAGCCCCAGCATTTT. V is TRBV18 and J is TRBJ1-5; unclear D gene. CDR3 length: 18 amino acids. CDR1 KGHSH and CDR2 LQKENI come from the germline V gene. Trimming pared 2 bases from V and 0 bases from J, leaving 17 bases between.

The chain employs TRBV30 and TRBJ2-1; D possibly corresponds to TRBD2 (6 bases). There are 14 residues in the CDR3. The germline gives CDR1 GTSNPN, CDR2 SVGIG (reference sequence). V gave up 3 bases and J gave up 2 bases, with 11 bases separating them. Here the CDR3 reads CAWRGTPAYNEQFF. As DNA, the CDR3 is TGTGCCTGGAGAGGGACTCCTGCCTACAATGAGCAGTTCTTC. Variable domain in full (rest from reference TRBV30 and TRBJ2-1): SQTIHQWPATLVQPVGSPLSLECTVEGTSNPNLYWYRQAAGRGLQLLFYSVGIGQISSEVPQNLSASRPQDRQFILSSKKLLLSDSGFYLCAWRGTPAYNEQFFGPGTRLTVL.

The chain employs TRBV4-1 and TRBJ2-5; unclear D gene. Trimming cost V 4 bases and J 2 bases, with 14 bases left between them. The CDR3 is made up of 15 amino acids. Germline V gene data show CDR1 as MGHRA and CDR2 as YSYEKL. DNA for the CDR3: TGCGCCAGCAGCCTCCAATGGGCCGTTCAAGAGACCCAGTACTTC. Its protein is CASSLQWAVQETQYF.